This TCR beta chain was identified during a study of neurological immune-mediated disorders. This clonotype was picked up many times. Germline V gene sequence: CDR1 SGHRS, CDR2 YFSETQ. This CDR3 region has 13 residues. V lost 4 bases and J lost 6, with 14 bases in between. 5'RACE employing 10-nucleotide random UMIs yielded the cDNA. In TCRdb, the 5' RACE reads were re-called with MiXCR into one record per CDR3 protein. The sample contains approximately 59,000 distinct CDR3 sequences, around 5% of which appear only once. V and J are TRBV5-1 and TRBJ2-7, with D perhaps TRBD1 (7 bases). The specimen sequenced was PBMCs. This sequence originates from a human donor with multiple sclerosis. The donor label of this sample is uncertain. This CDR3 reads CASSVEGASEQYF. CDR3 nucleotides: TGCGCCAGCAGCGTGGAGGGGGCGTCCGAGCAGTACTTC.